This TCR beta chain was observed in a study of cytomegalovirus exposure and HLA in healthy donors. The study, taken as a whole, reports: Versus the approximately 700-donor mean, an Asian-associated ancestry cluster reportedly showed fewer N-insertions in a later analysis. TCR beta V- and J-gene trimming, according to a later analysis, was linked to a missense DCLRE1C variant. Within a later analysis, the majority of CMV-associated TCR beta chains appeared HLA-restricted.

The primer mix had 60 Vbeta and 13 Jbeta primers. Some clones are missing from TCRdb's copy, which holds only in-frame ones; the method was immunoSEQ multiplex PCR. The sample lists about 200,000 clones, about 13% occurring once. Concerning this clone: The antigen remains undetermined.

The CDR3 loop spans 15 amino acids. Germline values: CDR1 SEHNR, CDR2 FQNEAQ (reference sequence). V lost 4 bases to trimming and J lost 2 bases, with 12 bases between them. This chain uses TRBV7-9 with TRBJ2-1; weak D call: TRBD2 (6 bases). The TCR was taken from a man aged 50 or older in good health and CMV-seropositive. Material: PBMCs. Here the CDR3 reads CASSSGLRTYNEQFF. The CDR3 coding sequence is TGTGCCAGCAGCTCCGGACTACGGACCTACAATGAGCAGTTCTTC.